The source of this TCR beta chain is a study of cytomegalovirus exposure and HLA in healthy donors. Details on this clone: Its matching antigen is unknown.

Study results and caveats: Looking again later, the authors saw that most CMV-associated TCR beta chains seemed HLA-restricted.

In the PCR, 60 Vbeta and 13 Jbeta primers were used. TCRdb's table, derived via immunoSEQ multiplex PCR, lists solely in-frame clones and lacks some. The sample contains about 150,000 clones, roughly 68% of which appear only once. Germline V CDR1 and CDR2: MNHEY, SMNVEV (reference sequence). V shed 7 bases and J 6 bases; nucleotides not matched to a gene: 7. CDR3 size: 13 residues. Input material: PBMCs. This TCR came from a man in his sixties in good health and CMV-seronegative. The chain has TRBV27 and TRBJ2-7, with 9 bases matching TRBD1. The CDR3 protein is CASNPRQGGEQYF. The CDR3 nucleotides are TGTGCCAGCAACCCCCGACAGGGGGGCGAGCAGTACTTC.